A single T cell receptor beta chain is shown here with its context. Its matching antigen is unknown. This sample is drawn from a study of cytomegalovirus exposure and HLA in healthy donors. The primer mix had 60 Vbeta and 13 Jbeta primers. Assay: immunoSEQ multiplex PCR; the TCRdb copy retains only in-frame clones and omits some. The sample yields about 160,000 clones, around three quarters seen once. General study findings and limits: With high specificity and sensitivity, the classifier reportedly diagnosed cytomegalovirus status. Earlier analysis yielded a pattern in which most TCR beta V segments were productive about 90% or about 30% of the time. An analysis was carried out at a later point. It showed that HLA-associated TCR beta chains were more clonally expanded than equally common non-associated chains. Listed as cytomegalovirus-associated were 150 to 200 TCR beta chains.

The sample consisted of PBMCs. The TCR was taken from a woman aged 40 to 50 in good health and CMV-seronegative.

CDR3 residues: CASSLGLAGGSTGELFF. CDR3 sequence (DNA): TGTGCCAGCAGCTTGGGACTAGCGGGAGGTTCGACCGGGGAGCTGTTTTTT. The genes are TRBV7-2 and TRBJ2-2, with TRBD2 matching 15 bases. This CDR3 spans 17 amino acids. The ends lost 3 bases at V and 5 bases at J; junction bases unmatched: 4. CDR1 and CDR2 (germline): SGHTA, FQGNSA.